This T cell receptor (beta chain) was found in a study of Graves' ophthalmopathy and Graves' hyperthyroidism. This clonotype appeared many times. The target antigen is unknown. Study-level findings and limits: Most expanded clonotypes from thyroid (those above 0.001 frequency) were also found in blood. An 81.08% specificity and around 86% sensitivity were achieved by a 13-signature model that separated ophthalmopathy from stable hyperthyroidism.

The CDR3 has 12 amino acids. Trimming removed 2 bases at V and 9 bases at J, with 8 bases between. Germline V gene sequence: CDR1 LNHDA, CDR2 SQIVND (reference sequence). For repertoire sequencing, the TCR beta CDR3 regions were amplified from RNA transcripts. First-round RT-PCR employed HTBI primers, with a second-round multiplex PCR after it. TCRdb itself ran the multiplex PCR reads through MiXCR, one entry per CDR3 protein. The table includes 150,000 to 200,000 distinct CDR3 sequences, around 39% detected once. The receptor comes from a man aged 25 to 40 with Graves' ophthalmopathy. What was sequenced was peripheral blood. This chain joins TRBV19 and TRBJ2-4, with no clear D. The CDR3 DNA reads as TGTGCCAGTAGTATAAGAGAAGGCATTCAGTACTTC. This codes for CASSIREGIQYF. Full variable domain (missing parts from reference TRBV19 and TRBJ2-4): DGGITQSPKYLFRKEGQNVTLSCEQNLNHDAMYWYRQDPGQGLRLIYYSQIVNDFQKGDIAEGYSVSREKKESFPLTVTSAQKNPTAFYLCASSIREGIQYFGAGTRLSVL.